This T cell receptor beta chain derives from a study of graft-versus-host responses after intestinal transplantation. About the research overall: Transplant types were multivisceral, liver-intestinal, or isolated intestinal. All recipients were given anti-thymocyte globulin induction, and tacrolimus and steroids were then administered for roughly three years.

V lost 10 bases and J lost 4, with 20 bases in between. This CDR3 has 15 amino acids. The V gene's germline CDR1 is SGHTA and CDR2 FQGNSA. Clones were sequenced by immunoSEQ multiplex PCR, and TCRdb holds only the in-frame ones, with some missing. The sample lists 10,000 or so clones; approximately 94% were seen once. This clone was observed a single time. Its antigen is still unknown. Study-level points and caveats: Investigators detected GvH clones in recipient marrow, with some emerging earlier in ileum or blood. Early after transplant, HvG clones declined as circulating GvH clones peaked.

This TCR came from a human patient who received an intestinal transplant, so some T cells may come from the graft donor. This chain uses TRBV7-2 with TRBJ2-1; D is uncertain. The source was PBMCs, collected 8 days after intestinal transplant. CDR3 coding DNA: TGTGCCAACACCATGGCCCCAAACCCATACAATGAGCAGTTCTTC. Translation: CANTMAPNPYNEQFF.